These T cell receptor beta chains were read from a single sample in a study of cytomegalovirus exposure and HLA in healthy donors. Only in-frame clones appear in the TCRdb table, and some are missing; sequencing was by immunoSEQ multiplex PCR. The sample lists about 160,000 clones, roughly 85% occurring once. The sequenced sample was PBMCs. The receptors were sampled from a man aged 35-49 years in good health and CMV-seronegative. CDR3s include the opening cysteine and the closing phenylalanine or tryptophan. A D gene is named only where the DNA matches it firmly. For some rows the clone size is stated as once, few or many, or as a class when expanded; others skip it.

d_call	clone_size	v_call	j_call	cdr3_nt	cdr3_aa
NA	NA	TRBV5-1	TRBJ2-2	TGCGCCAGTAATTCGGAGTACCCTCTTCCCGGGGAGCTGTTTTTT	CASNSEYPLPGELFF
TRBD2	NA	TRBV6-5	TRBJ2-7	TGTGCCAGCCGGAGCGGGAAATCCTACGAGCAGTACTTC	CASRSGKSYEQYF
NA	NA	TRBV6-6	TRBJ1-4	TGTGCCAGCAGTTACGCGAGGTCGGAGAAACTGTTTTTT	CASSYARSEKLFF
TRBD1	NA	TRBV11-2	TRBJ2-7	TGTGCCAGCAGCACACGGGACAGCTCCTACGAGCAGTACTTC	CASSTRDSSYEQYF
NA	NA	TRBV27	TRBJ2-7	TGTGCCAGCAGTTTATCGATACTCCTCTCCGTCTACGAGCAGTACTTC	CASSLSILLSVYEQYF
NA	NA	TRBV11-3	TRBJ2-7	TGTGCCAGCAGCTTACGGGACTTCTCCTACGAGCAGTACTTC	CASSLRDFSYEQYF
NA	once	TRBV5-4	TRBJ2-7	TGTGCCAGCAGCTTGGCCAGGGTCAGTTATCACTACGAGCAGTACTTC	CASSLARVSYHYEQYF
NA	NA	TRBV5-5	TRBJ1-1	TGTGCCAGCAGCTTTCGGCAGGGGTCGAACACTGAAGCTTTCTTT	CASSFRQGSNTEAFF
NA	once	TRBV5-4	TRBJ2-7	TGTGCCAGCAGCTTGAGTGAGGCCACCGAGCAGTACTTC	CASSLSEATEQYF
NA	NA	TRBV4-2	TRBJ2-3	TGTGCCAGCAGCCAAGACGGGCGAGGGATTATGAACACAGATACGCAGTATTTT	CASSQDGRGIMNTDTQYF
TRBD2	NA	TRBV6-1	TRBJ2-3	TGTGCCAGCATTCAGTCGGGGGGAGATACGCAGTATTTT	CASIQSGGDTQYF